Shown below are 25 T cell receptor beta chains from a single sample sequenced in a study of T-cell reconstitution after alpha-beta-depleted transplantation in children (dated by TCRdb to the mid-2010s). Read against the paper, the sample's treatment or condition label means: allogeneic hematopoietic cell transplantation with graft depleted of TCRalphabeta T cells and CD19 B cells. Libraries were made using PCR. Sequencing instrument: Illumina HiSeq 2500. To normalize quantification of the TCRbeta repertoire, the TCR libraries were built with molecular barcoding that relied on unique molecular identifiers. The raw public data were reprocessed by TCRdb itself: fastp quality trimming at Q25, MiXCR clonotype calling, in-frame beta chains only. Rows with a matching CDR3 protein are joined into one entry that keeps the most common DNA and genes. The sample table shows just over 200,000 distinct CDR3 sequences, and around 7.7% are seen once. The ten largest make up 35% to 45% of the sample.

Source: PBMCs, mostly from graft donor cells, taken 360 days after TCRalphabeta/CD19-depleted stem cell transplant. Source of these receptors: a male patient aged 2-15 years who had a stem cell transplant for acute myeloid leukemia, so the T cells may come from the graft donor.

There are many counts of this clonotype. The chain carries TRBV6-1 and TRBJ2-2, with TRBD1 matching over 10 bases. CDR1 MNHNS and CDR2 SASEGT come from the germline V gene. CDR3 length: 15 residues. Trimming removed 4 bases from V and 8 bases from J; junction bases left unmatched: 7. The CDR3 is CASSAATGGRGELFF. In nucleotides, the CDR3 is TGTGCCAGCAGTGCCGCGACAGGGGGCCGGGGGGAGCTGTTTTTT.

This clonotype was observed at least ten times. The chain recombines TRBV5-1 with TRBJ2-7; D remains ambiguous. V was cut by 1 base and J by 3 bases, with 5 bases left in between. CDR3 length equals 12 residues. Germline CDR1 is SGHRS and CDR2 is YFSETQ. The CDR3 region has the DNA TGCGCCAGCAGCTTGAGCCGCTACGAGCAGTACTTC. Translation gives CASSLSRYEQYF.

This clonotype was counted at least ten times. The CDR3 DNA follows: TGCAGCGTCCCGAGGTACGCGTCCTACAATGAGCAGTTCTTC. Encoded protein: CSVPRYASYNEQFF. This sequence joins TRBV29-1 and TRBJ2-1; D remains ambiguous. The CDR3 is 14 amino acids. Germline-derived CDR1 and CDR2 are SQVTM and ANQGSEA. V lost 6 bases, J lost 1 base, and 13 bases lay in between.

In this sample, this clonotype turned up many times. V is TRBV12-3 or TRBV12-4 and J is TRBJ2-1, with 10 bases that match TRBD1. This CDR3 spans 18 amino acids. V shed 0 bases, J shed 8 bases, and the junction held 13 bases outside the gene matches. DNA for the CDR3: TGTGCCAGCAGTTTAGCGCCAGGTTTAGGACAGGGGGGGGATGAGCAGTTCTTC. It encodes CASSLAPGLGQGGDEQFF.

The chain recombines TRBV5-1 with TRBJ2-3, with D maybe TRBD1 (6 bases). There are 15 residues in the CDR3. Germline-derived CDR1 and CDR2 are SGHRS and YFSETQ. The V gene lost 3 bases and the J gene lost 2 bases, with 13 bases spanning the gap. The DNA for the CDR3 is TGCGCCAGCAGCTCACCTGACAGGCACACAGATACGCAGTATTTT. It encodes CASSSPDRHTDTQYF.

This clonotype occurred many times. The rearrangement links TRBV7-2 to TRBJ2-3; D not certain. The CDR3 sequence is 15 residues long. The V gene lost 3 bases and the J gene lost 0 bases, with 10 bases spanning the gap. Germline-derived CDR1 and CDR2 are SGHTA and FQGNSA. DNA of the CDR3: TGTGCCAGCAGCTTGGTATGGGTGAGCACAGATACGCAGTATTTT. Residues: CASSLVWVSTDTQYF. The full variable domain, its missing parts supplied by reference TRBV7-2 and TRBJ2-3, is GAGVSQSPSNKVTEKGKDVELRCDPISGHTALYWYRQSLGQGLEFLIYFQGNSAPDKSGLPSDRFSAERTGGSVSTLTIQRTQQEDSAVYLCASSLVWVSTDTQYFGPGTRLTVL.

Here the CDR3 DNA reads TGTGCCAGCTCACCACAGGGAGGCTCCTACGAGCAGTACTTC. Protein: CASSPQGGSYEQYF. This chain uses TRBV18 with TRBJ2-7, with D maybe TRBD2 (6 bases). V shed 1 base and J shed 0 bases, with 7 bases lying between them. The CDR3 extends over 14 amino acids. Germline V lookup: CDR1 KGHSH, CDR2 LQKENI.

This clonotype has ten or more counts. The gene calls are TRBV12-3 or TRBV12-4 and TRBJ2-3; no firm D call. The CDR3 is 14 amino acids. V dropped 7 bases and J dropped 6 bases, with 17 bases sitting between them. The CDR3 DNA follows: TGTGCCAGCACCGTAGACACAGCAACTGATACGCAGTATTTT. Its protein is CASTVDTATDTQYF.

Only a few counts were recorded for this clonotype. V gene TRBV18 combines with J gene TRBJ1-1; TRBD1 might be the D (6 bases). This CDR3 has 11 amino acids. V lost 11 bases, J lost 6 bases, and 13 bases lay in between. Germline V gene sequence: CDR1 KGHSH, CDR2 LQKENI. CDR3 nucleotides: TGTGCCTCCCGACAGGAGGCTGAAGCTTTCTTT. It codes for CASRQEAEAFF.

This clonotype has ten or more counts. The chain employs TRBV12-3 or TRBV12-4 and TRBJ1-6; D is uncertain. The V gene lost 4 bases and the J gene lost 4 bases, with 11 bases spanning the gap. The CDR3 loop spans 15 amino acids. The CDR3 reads CASSYYQRYNSPLHF. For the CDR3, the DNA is TGTGCCAGCAGTTATTACCAACGTTATAATTCACCCCTCCACTTT.

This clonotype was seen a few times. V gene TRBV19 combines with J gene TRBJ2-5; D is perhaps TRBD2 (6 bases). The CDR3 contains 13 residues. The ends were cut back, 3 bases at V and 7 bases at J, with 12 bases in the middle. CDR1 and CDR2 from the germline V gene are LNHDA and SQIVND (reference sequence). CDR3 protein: CASSMRGKGTQYF. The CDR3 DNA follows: TGTGCCAGTAGTATGCGGGGAAAGGGGACCCAGTACTTC. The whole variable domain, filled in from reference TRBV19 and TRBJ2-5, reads DGGITQSPKYLFRKEGQNVTLSCEQNLNHDAMYWYRQDPGQGLRLIYYSQIVNDFQKGDIAEGYSVSREKKESFPLTVTSAQKNPTAFYLCASSMRGKGTQYFGPGTRLLVL.

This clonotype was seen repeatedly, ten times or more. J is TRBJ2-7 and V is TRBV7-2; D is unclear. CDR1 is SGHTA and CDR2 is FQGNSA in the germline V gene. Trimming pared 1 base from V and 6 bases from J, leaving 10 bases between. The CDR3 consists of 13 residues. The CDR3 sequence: CASSLGRIGEQYF. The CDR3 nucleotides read TGTGCCAGCAGCTTAGGACGTATCGGCGAGCAGTACTTC. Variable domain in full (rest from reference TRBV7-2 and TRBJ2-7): GAGVSQSPSNKVTEKGKDVELRCDPISGHTALYWYRQSLGQGLEFLIYFQGNSAPDKSGLPSDRFSAERTGGSVSTLTIQRTQQEDSAVYLCASSLGRIGEQYFGPGTRLTVT.

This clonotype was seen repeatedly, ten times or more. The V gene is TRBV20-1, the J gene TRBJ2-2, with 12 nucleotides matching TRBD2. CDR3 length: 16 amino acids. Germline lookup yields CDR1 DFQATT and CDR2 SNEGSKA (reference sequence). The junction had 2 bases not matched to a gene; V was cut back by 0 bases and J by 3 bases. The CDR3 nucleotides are TGCAGTGCTAGAGACCTAGCGGGAGGGGACACCGGGGAGCTGTTTTTT. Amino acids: CSARDLAGGDTGELFF.

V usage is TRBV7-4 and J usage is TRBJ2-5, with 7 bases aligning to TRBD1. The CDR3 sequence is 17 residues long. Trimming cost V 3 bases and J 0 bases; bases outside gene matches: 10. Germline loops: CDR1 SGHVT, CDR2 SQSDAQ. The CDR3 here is CASSFCDRVKYQETQYF. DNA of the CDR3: TGTGCCAGCAGCTTTTGCGACAGGGTTAAGTACCAAGAGACCCAGTACTTC.

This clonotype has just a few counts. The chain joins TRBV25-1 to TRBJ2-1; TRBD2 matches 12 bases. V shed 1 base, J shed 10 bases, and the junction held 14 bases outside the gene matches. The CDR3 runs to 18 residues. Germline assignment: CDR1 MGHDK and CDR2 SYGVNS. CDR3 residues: CASSESIGASGGAWEQFF. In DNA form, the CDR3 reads TGTGCCAGCAGTGAATCTATCGGGGCTAGCGGGGGGGCATGGGAGCAGTTCTTC.

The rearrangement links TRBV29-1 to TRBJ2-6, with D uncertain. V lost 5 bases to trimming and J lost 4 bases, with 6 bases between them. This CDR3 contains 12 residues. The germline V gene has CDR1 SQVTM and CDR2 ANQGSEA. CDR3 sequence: CSVWSGANVLTF. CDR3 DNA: TGCAGCGTTTGGTCCGGGGCCAACGTCCTGACTTTC. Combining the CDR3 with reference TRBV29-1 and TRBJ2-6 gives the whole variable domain SAVISQKPSRDICQRGTSLTIQCQVDSQVTMMFWYRQQPGQSLTLIATANQGSEATYESGFVIDKFPISRPNLTFSTLTVSNMSPEDSSIYLCSVWSGANVLTFGAGSRLTVL.

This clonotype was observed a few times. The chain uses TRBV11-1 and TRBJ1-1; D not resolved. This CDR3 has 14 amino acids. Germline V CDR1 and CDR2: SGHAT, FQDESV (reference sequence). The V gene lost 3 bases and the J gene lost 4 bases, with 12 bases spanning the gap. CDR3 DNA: TGTGCCAGCAGCTTTAGGACGCTAACCACTGAAGCTTTCTTT. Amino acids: CASSFRTLTTEAFF.

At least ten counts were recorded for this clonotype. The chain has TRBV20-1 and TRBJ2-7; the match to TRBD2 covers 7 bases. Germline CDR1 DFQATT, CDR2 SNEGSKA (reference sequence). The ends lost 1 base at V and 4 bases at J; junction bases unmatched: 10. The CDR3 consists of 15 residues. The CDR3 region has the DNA TGCAGTGCTAGAGCGGGGGAACTAGCGAGTTACGAGCAGTACTTC. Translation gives CSARAGELASYEQYF.

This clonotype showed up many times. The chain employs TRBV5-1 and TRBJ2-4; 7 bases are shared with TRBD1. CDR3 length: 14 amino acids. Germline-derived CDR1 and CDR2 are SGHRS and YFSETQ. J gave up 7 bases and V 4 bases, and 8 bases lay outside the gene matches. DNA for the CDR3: TGCGCCAGCAGCGTGGGACAGTGGGAGAACATTCAGTACTTC. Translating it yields CASSVGQWENIQYF.

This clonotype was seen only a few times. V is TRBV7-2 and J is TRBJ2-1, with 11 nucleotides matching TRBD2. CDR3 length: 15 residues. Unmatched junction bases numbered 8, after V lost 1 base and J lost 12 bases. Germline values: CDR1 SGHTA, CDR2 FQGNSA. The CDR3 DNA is TGTGCCAGCAGCTTAGTCCCTAGCGGGGGGCCGCCGCAGTTCTTC. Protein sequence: CASSLVPSGGPPQFF.

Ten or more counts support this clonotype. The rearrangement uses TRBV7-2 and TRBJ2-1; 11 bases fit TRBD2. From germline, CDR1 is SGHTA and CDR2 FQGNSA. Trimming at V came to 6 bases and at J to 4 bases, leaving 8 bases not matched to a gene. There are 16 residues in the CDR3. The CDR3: CASRRRLAGLYNEQFF. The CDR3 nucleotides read TGTGCCAGCAGACGTAGACTAGCGGGACTGTACAATGAGCAGTTCTTC.

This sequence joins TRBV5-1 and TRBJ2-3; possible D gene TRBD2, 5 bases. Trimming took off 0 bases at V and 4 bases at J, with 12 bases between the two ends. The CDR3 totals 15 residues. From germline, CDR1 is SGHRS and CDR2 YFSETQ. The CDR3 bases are TGCGCCAGCAGCTTGGCACCGGGGTTTGCAGATACGCAGTATTTT. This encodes CASSLAPGFADTQYF.

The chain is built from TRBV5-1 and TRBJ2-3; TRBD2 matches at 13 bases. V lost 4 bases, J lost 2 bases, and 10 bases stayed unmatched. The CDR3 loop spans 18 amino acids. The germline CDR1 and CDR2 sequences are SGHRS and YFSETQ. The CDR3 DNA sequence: TGCGCCAGCAGCCCCGGGACTAGCGGGAAGACTTACACAGATACGCAGTATTTT. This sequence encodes CASSPGTSGKTYTDTQYF.

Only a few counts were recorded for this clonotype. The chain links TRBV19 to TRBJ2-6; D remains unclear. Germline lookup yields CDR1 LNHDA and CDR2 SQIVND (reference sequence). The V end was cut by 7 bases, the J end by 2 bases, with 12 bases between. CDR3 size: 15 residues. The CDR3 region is CASTRVRTGANVLTF. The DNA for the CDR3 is TGTGCCAGTACGAGAGTCCGAACTGGGGCCAACGTCCTGACTTTC.

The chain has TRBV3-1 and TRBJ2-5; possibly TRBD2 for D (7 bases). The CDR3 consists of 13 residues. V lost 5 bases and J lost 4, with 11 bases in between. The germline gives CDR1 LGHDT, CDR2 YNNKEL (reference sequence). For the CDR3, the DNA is TGTGCCAGCAGCAGGGGGGGGCGAGAGACCCAGTACTTC. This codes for CASSRGGRETQYF.